A selection of T cell receptor beta chains follows, all from one sample in a study of T cell repertoires in cytomegalovirus infection. Each CDR3 protein gets one entry after TCRdb re-called the reads with MiXCR. The table shows roughly 720,000 distinct CDR3 sequences, with less than 40% occurring only once. Sequencing used PBMCs. All receptors come from a human donor in good health (CMV status not recorded). Some clones in this sample may be carry-over from other donors' samples. Both conserved end residues are part of each CDR3. A D gene is named only where the DNA matches it firmly. The listing skips clone size in some rows; elsewhere it reads once, few, many or a size class.

cdr3_length: 13; d_call: -; v_call: TRBV30; clone_size: -; j_call: TRBJ1-2; cdr3_nt: TGTGCCAGAGGGAGTGGGGGGTACTATGGCTACACCTTC; cdr3_aa: CARGSGGYYGYTF
cdr3_length: 14; d_call: -; v_call: TRBV9; clone_size: -; j_call: TRBJ2-6; cdr3_nt: TGTGCCAGCAGCGAAGGGACTGGGGCCAACGTCCTGACTTTC; cdr3_aa: CASSEGTGANVLTF
cdr3_length: 16; d_call: TRBD2; v_call: TRBV7-2; clone_size: few; j_call: TRBJ2-3; cdr3_nt: TGTGCCAGCAGCTTAGTTGCAGCGGGAGGCTCAGATACGCAGTATTTT; cdr3_aa: CASSLVAAGGSDTQYF
cdr3_length: 15; d_call: -; v_call: TRBV7-9; clone_size: few; j_call: TRBJ2-7; cdr3_nt: TGTGCCAGCAGCCTTACAGGGAAGGGGGCCTACGAGCAGTACTTC; cdr3_aa: CASSLTGKGAYEQYF
cdr3_length: 18; d_call: TRBD2; v_call: TRBV24-1; clone_size: few; j_call: TRBJ2-5; cdr3_nt: TGTGCCACCAGTGATTTCGGACTAGCGGGAGGGCCAGCCGAGACCCAGTACTTC; cdr3_aa: CATSDFGLAGGPAETQYF
cdr3_length: 12; d_call: -; v_call: TRBV11-2; clone_size: once; j_call: TRBJ1-1; cdr3_nt: TGTGCCAGCAGCCCAGGGTACGGTGAAGCTTTCTTT; cdr3_aa: CASSPGYGEAFF
cdr3_length: 14; d_call: TRBD2; v_call: TRBV6-1; clone_size: few; j_call: TRBJ2-6; cdr3_nt: TGTGCCAGCAGCACAGCGGGGGGGGCCAACGTCCTGACTTTC; cdr3_aa: CASSTAGGANVLTF
cdr3_length: 16; d_call: -; v_call: TRBV11-1; clone_size: -; j_call: TRBJ2-1; cdr3_nt: TGTGCCAGCAGCCCCCGTAGAGGGTCAGCCTACAATGAGCAGTTCTTC; cdr3_aa: CASSPRRGSAYNEQFF
cdr3_length: 17; d_call: TRBD2; v_call: TRBV4-2; clone_size: -; j_call: TRBJ2-1; cdr3_nt: TGTGCCAGCAGCCCTCTTGCCGCTAGCGGGAGGACCCATGAGCAGTTCTTC; cdr3_aa: CASSPLAASGRTHEQFF
cdr3_length: 15; d_call: -; v_call: TRBV7-2; clone_size: many; j_call: TRBJ1-6; cdr3_nt: TGTGCCAGCAGCTTATCCGGGGAATTGCATTCACCCCTCCACTTT; cdr3_aa: CASSLSGELHSPLHF
cdr3_length: 15; d_call: -; v_call: TRBV28; clone_size: few; j_call: TRBJ1-4; cdr3_nt: TGTGCCAGCACCGCCACCGGGATCAGGGCTGAAAAACTGTTTTTT; cdr3_aa: CASTATGIRAEKLFF
cdr3_length: 15; d_call: TRBD1; v_call: TRBV20-1; clone_size: few; j_call: TRBJ2-2; cdr3_nt: TGCAGTGCTAGATCCCGGGACAGGAACACCGGGGAGCTGTTTTTT; cdr3_aa: CSARSRDRNTGELFF
cdr3_length: 15; d_call: -; v_call: TRBV19; clone_size: once; j_call: TRBJ1-1; cdr3_nt: TGTGCCAGTAAGCACGGGGGGCGCGTCGTCACTGAAGCTTTCTTT; cdr3_aa: CASKHGGRVVTEAFF
cdr3_length: 15; d_call: -; v_call: TRBV12-3/TRBV12-4; clone_size: few; j_call: TRBJ2-3; cdr3_nt: TGTGCCAGCAGTCTTGGCCAAGTCACTACCGATACGCAGTATTTT; cdr3_aa: CASSLGQVTTDTQYF
cdr3_length: 15; d_call: TRBD2; v_call: TRBV20-1; clone_size: -; j_call: TRBJ2-5; cdr3_nt: TGCAGTGCTATCCTCCGCGGGGGGGTGCGAGAGACCCAGTACTTC; cdr3_aa: CSAILRGGVRETQYF